Listed here are 20 T cell receptor beta chains from one sample, sequenced in a study of CD8 T cells in ankylosing spondylitis. Study results and limitations: Characteristic of ankylosing spondylitis blood, it appeared, was a TCR beta motif comprising roughly 8 highly homologous variants.

These receptors' targets are unknown. One entry per CDR3 protein results from TCRdb running MiXCR on the 5' RACE reads. The sample lists roughly 670,000 distinct CDR3 sequences; roughly 19% were seen once. Input material: blood, either unsorted or a sorted T cell fraction (not recorded which). The origin of the receptors is a male donor with ankylosing spondylitis.

This clonotype was seen a few times. CDR3 nucleotide sequence: TGCGCCAGCAGCCAAGAGGCGGGAGGCTACGAGCAGTACTTC. Translation: CASSQEAGGYEQYF. V gene TRBV4-1 combines with J gene TRBJ2-7, with 8 positions matching TRBD2. CDR1 and CDR2 (germline): MGHRA, YSYEKL. The junction had 1 base not matched to a gene; V was cut back by 0 bases and J by 3 bases. CDR3 length: 14 amino acids.

This clonotype has a handful of counts. The chain has TRBV5-1 and TRBJ2-7; D is possibly TRBD1 (5 bases). The CDR3 runs to 15 residues. Trimming stripped 0 bases from V and 2 bases from J, with 12 bases between. Germline values: CDR1 SGHRS, CDR2 YFSETQ. CDR3 bases: TGCGCCAGCAGCTTGGACAGGAGACTGACCTACGAGCAGTACTTC. Protein sequence: CASSLDRRLTYEQYF.

This clonotype was recorded once. V gene TRBV5-1 combines with J gene TRBJ2-1; no clear D. V gave up 4 bases and J gave up 0 bases, with 11 bases separating them. The CDR3 extends over 15 amino acids. The germline gives CDR1 SGHRS, CDR2 YFSETQ. The CDR3 region has the DNA TGCGCCAGCAGCCCTCGGAGTGCCTCCTACAATGAGCAGTTCTTC. It translates to CASSPRSASYNEQFF.

In its sample, this clonotype was seen a few times. The genes are TRBV5-1 and TRBJ1-1; 8 bases are shared with TRBD1. V lost 0 bases and J lost 3; bases outside the gene matches: 13. CDR1 SGHRS and CDR2 YFSETQ come from the germline V gene. This CDR3 comprises 18 residues. The CDR3 DNA reads TGCGCCAGCAGCTTGGAGGGCAGGGGGCGAGGAAGGGACACTGAAGCTTTCTTT. Translating it yields CASSLEGRGRGRDTEAFF.

This clonotype was seen only a few times. The rearrangement joins TRBV29-1 to TRBJ2-7; 10 bases align to TRBD2. From germline, CDR1 is SQVTM and CDR2 ANQGSEA. CDR3 length: 14 amino acids. The V and J ends lost 8 bases and 7 bases, in that order; junction bases with no gene match: 14. The CDR3 DNA follows: TGCAGCTTCCGAGCGGGGGGGCTAACTAGGGAGCAGTACTTC. This sequence encodes CSFRAGGLTREQYF.

In its sample, this clonotype was seen a few times. The rearrangement uses TRBV2 and TRBJ2-3, with 7 bases identical to TRBD1. Losses at the gene ends were 8 bases for V and 0 bases for J; bases not matched to a gene: 8. Germline V gene data show CDR1 as SNHLY and CDR2 as FYNNEI. This CDR3 comprises 15 residues. The CDR3 DNA reads as TGTGCCAGCCGTCGACAGGGAACTAGCACAGATACGCAGTATTTT. It encodes CASRRQGTSTDTQYF.

At least ten counts were recorded for this clonotype. The chain recombines TRBV12-3 or TRBV12-4 with TRBJ2-1; D unresolved. Trimming cost V 2 bases and J 9 bases, with 5 bases left between them. The CDR3 has 11 amino acids. This chain's CDR3 is CASSLKGEQFF. The CDR3 nucleotides read TGTGCCAGCAGTTTAAAGGGTGAGCAGTTCTTC.

This chain connects TRBV7-2 to TRBJ1-6; D ambiguous. Germline loops: CDR1 SGHTA, CDR2 FQGNSA. The CDR3 is 11 residues long. Trimming cost V 4 bases and J 10 bases, with 5 bases left between them. The CDR3 DNA is TGTGCCAGCAGCTCCTACTCACCCCTCCACTTT. Amino acid sequence: CASSSYSPLHF.

In its sample, this clonotype was seen once. One junction end disagrees with the germline gene, perhaps due to a read error. This chain joins TRBV28 and TRBJ2-6; possible D gene TRBD2, 5 bases. This CDR3 spans 16 amino acids. Germline V gene data show CDR1 as MDHEN and CDR2 as SYDVKM. The CDR3: CASSSGSISEANVLTF. The CDR3 nucleotides are TGTGCCAGCAGTTCGGGATCAATCTCTGAGGCCAACGTCCTGACTTTC.

A few counts support this clonotype. The chain combines TRBV20-1 with TRBJ2-5; D is perhaps TRBD1 (5 bases). This CDR3 is built from 13 residues. The germline V and J ends were trimmed by 3 bases and 5 bases, with 13 bases remaining between them. Looked up from germline, CDR1 is DFQATT and CDR2 is SNEGSKA (reference sequence). The CDR3, as DNA: TGCAGTGCTAGTGCCAGGTCAGGGGAGACCCAGTACTTC. Translation: CSASARSGETQYF.

This clonotype has only a few counts. V is TRBV10-3 and J is TRBJ2-7; 8 bases fit TRBD1. CDR1 and CDR2 from the germline V gene are ENHRY and SYGVKD. CDR3 length: 12 amino acids. The ends lost 0 bases at V and 9 bases at J; junction bases unmatched: 1. The CDR3 DNA sequence: TGTGCCATCAGTGAGTCAGGGACAGGGCAGTACTTC. Protein: CAISESGTGQYF.

This clonotype came up a few times. V and J are TRBV20-1 and TRBJ2-1; 8 bases line up with TRBD2. CDR3 length equals 16 residues. The J segment lost 8 bases and the V segment lost 0 bases, leaving 12 bases of the junction unmatched. Germline lookup yields CDR1 DFQATT and CDR2 SNEGSKA (reference sequence). The CDR3 spells CSARDRRSGSSDEQFF. The CDR3 DNA is TGCAGTGCTAGAGATCGGCGGAGCGGGAGTTCGGATGAGCAGTTCTTC.

This clonotype came up a few times. This chain joins TRBV12-3 or TRBV12-4 and TRBJ1-1, with a possible D match to TRBD1 (5 bases). Trimming took off 6 bases at V and 0 bases at J, with 11 bases between the two ends. The CDR3 consists of 14 residues. The CDR3 DNA follows: TGTGCCAGCAGAAAGACAGCTCTGAACACTGAAGCTTTCTTT. Amino acid sequence: CASRKTALNTEAFF.

This clonotype was observed at least ten times. The rearrangement links TRBV10-3 to TRBJ2-1, with 9 bases identical to TRBD1. Per germline, CDR1 ENHRY and CDR2 SYGVKD. Unmatched junction bases numbered 5, after V lost 6 bases and J lost 8 bases. CDR3 length equals 13 residues. In DNA, the CDR3 is TGTGCCATCAGACCCGGGACAGGGTATGAGCAGTTCTTC. Amino acid sequence: CAIRPGTGYEQFF.

This clonotype was found a few times. The CDR3 DNA is TGCGCCAGCAGCGAGGGTAGTGGGATTCTCTACAATGAGCAGTTCTTC. Its translation: CASSEGSGILYNEQFF. The rearrangement uses TRBV5-1 and TRBJ2-1; possible D gene TRBD2, 5 bases. CDR3 size: 16 residues. Germline V lookup: CDR1 SGHRS, CDR2 YFSETQ. V lost 4 bases and J lost 3, with 17 bases in between.

This clonotype was seen a few times. The rearrangement joins TRBV18 to TRBJ2-1; TRBD2 agrees at 13 bases. V lost 4 bases to trimming and J lost 3 bases; unmatched junction nucleotides: 18. The CDR3 consists of 21 residues. Germline loops: CDR1 KGHSH, CDR2 LQKENI. The chain's CDR3 is CASSHKRGTSGKEWRYNEQFF. The CDR3 coding sequence is TGTGCCAGCTCACACAAGCGCGGGACTAGCGGGAAGGAGTGGCGCTACAATGAGCAGTTCTTC.

The chain employs TRBV5-8 and TRBJ2-5; 10 bases are a match to TRBD2. CDR3 length: 15 residues. Germline-derived CDR1 and CDR2 are SGHTS and YDEGEE. The V and J ends lost 5 bases and 5 bases, in that order; junction bases with no gene match: 9. The CDR3 bases are TGTGCCAGCAGTTCCGGACTAGCGGATTTCGAGACCCAGTACTTC. Its protein product is CASSSGLADFETQYF.

The CDR3 DNA reads as TGTGCCAGCAGTTACAGGGGGACAGGGTGGAGAACAGATACGCAGTATTTT. Its protein product is CASSYRGTGWRTDTQYF. This sequence joins TRBV6-5 and TRBJ2-3; 9 bases map to TRBD1. Germline V gives CDR1 MNHEY, CDR2 SVGAGI. The CDR3 extends over 17 amino acids. The J segment lost 3 bases and the V segment lost 2 bases, leaving 9 bases of the junction unmatched.

This clonotype was recorded a few times. The genes are TRBV27 and TRBJ2-7; 9 bases fit TRBD1. There are 14 residues in the CDR3. Germline CDR1 MNHEY, CDR2 SMNVEV (reference sequence). V gave up 6 bases and J gave up 1 base; unmatched junction bases: 4. The CDR3 coding sequence is TGTGCCAGCAGCCCGGACAGGGGTTCCTACGAGCAGTACTTC. Translation: CASSPDRGSYEQYF.

Here the CDR3 reads CASSLPGQSYYEQYF. The CDR3 bases are TGTGCCAGCAGCTTGCCGGGACAGAGTTACTACGAGCAGTACTTC. The V gene is TRBV11-3, the J gene TRBJ2-7, with 7 nucleotides matching TRBD1. This CDR3 region has 15 residues. Germline assignment: CDR1 SGHNT and CDR2 YENEEA. After removal of 3 bases from V and 3 bases from J, the junction contained 8 bases not matched to a gene.